The 27 T cell receptor beta chains reported below all come from one sample, sequenced in a study of T cell changes during pregnancy in multiple sclerosis. The method was immunoSEQ multiplex PCR; TCRdb's version includes in-frame clones alone and lacks a portion of them. Of roughly 45,000 clones detected, approximately 95% appear once; the ten largest clones hold 5.5% to 6%. This sample comprised CD8+ T cells from peripheral blood mononuclear cells, obtained in the first trimester of pregnancy. Every receptor here comes from a female donor with multiple sclerosis, enrolled in a pregnancy study.

The chain links TRBV15 to TRBJ2-7; 8 nucleotides agree with TRBD2. The CDR3 consists of 14 residues. The V segment lost 1 base and the J segment 6 bases; nucleotides outside the gene matches: 5. The germline V gene has CDR1 LNHNV and CDR2 YYDKDF (reference sequence). The CDR3 loop reads CATSRGAGASEQYF. DNA for the CDR3: TGTGCCACCAGCAGAGGAGCGGGAGCATCCGAGCAGTACTTC.

In this sample, this clone turned up once. The V call is TRBV2, the J call TRBJ1-2; a possible D gene is TRBD1 (5 bases). CDR1 and CDR2 from the germline V gene are SNHLY and FYNNEI. Trimming took 5 bases from V and 5 from J, leaving 24 bases between them. The CDR3 spans 17 residues. The CDR3 DNA sequence: TGTGCCAGCAGTCGGGGGGTCCCCCCGGGCTGGGGGTATGGCTACACCTTC. Amino acid sequence: CASSRGVPPGWGYGYTF.

The CDR3 sequence: CASSLHWAEGANTEAFF. In DNA, the CDR3 is TGTGCCAGCAGCTTACATTGGGCCGAGGGGGCAAACACTGAAGCTTTCTTT. The rearrangement uses TRBV7-2 and TRBJ1-1; 7 positions agree with TRBD1. Per the germline V gene, CDR1 is SGHTA and CDR2 is FQGNSA. V shed 2 bases, J shed 2 bases, and the junction held 11 bases outside the gene matches. This CDR3 is 17 amino acids long.

This clone is labeled medium-sized. This chain joins TRBV4-1 and TRBJ2-7; 8 bases are a match to TRBD2. Germline-derived CDR1 and CDR2 are MGHRA and YSYEKL. There are 14 residues in the CDR3. V lost 4 bases to trimming and J lost 5 bases; unmatched junction nucleotides: 7. The CDR3 reads CASSPVGRGNEQYF. The CDR3 nucleotides read TGCGCCAGCAGCCCCGTCGGGAGGGGCAACGAGCAGTACTTC.

J is TRBJ2-3 and V is TRBV30, with 8 bases that match TRBD2. The germline V gene has CDR1 GTSNPN and CDR2 SVGIG (reference sequence). This CDR3 comprises 13 residues. Trimming cost V 0 bases and J 6 bases; bases outside gene matches: 2. The CDR3 sequence is CAWSVLAGDTQYF. The CDR3, as DNA: TGTGCCTGGAGTGTGCTAGCGGGTGATACGCAGTATTTT.

The chain has TRBV9 and TRBJ1-1; 11 bases are shared with TRBD1. V lost 7 bases and J lost 1; bases outside the gene matches: 0. This CDR3 is 13 amino acids long. Germline CDR1 is SGDLS and CDR2 is YYNGEE. The CDR3 protein is CASGQGANTEAFF. In DNA form, the CDR3 reads TGTGCCAGCGGACAGGGGGCGAACACTGAAGCTTTCTTT.

The chain couples TRBV19 to TRBJ1-1; D is unresolved. Per the germline V gene, CDR1 is LNHDA and CDR2 is SQIVND (reference sequence). The CDR3 has 13 amino acids. Trimming took off 7 bases at V and 0 bases at J, with 9 bases between the two ends. CDR3 coding DNA: TGTGCCAGTACTCGGGTCCTGAACACTGAAGCTTTCTTT. It specifies CASTRVLNTEAFF.

The V gene is TRBV7-9, the J gene TRBJ1-2, with D possibly TRBD1 on 6 matching bases. In germline, CDR1 is SEHNR, CDR2 FQNEAQ (reference sequence). The CDR3 extends over 16 amino acids. Trimming took off 5 bases at V and 6 bases at J, with 22 bases between the two ends. CDR3 loop: CASSNGGITGRDGYTF. DNA of the CDR3: TGTGCCAGCAGCAATGGGGGCATTACAGGAAGGGATGGCTACACCTTC.

This chain uses TRBV6-1 with TRBJ2-3; TRBD2 is a possible D gene (6 bases). CDR1 and CDR2 (germline): MNHNS, SASEGT. This CDR3 is built from 18 residues. The germline V and J ends were trimmed by 2 bases and 2 bases, with 20 bases remaining between them. DNA of the CDR3: TGTGCCAGCAGTGAATATTTGGGCGGGGTATCTAACACAGATACGCAGTATTTT. This codes for CASSEYLGGVSNTDTQYF.

The V call is TRBV15, the J call TRBJ1-5; TRBD1 is a possible D gene (5 bases). The CDR3 is made up of 19 amino acids. V lost 0 bases, J lost 2 bases, and 20 bases lay in between. Germline V CDR1 and CDR2: LNHNV, YYDKDF (reference sequence). The CDR3 reads CATSRDRWGGGEGNQPQHF. CDR3 nucleotide sequence: TGTGCCACCAGCAGAGATAGGTGGGGTGGGGGGGAAGGCAATCAGCCCCAGCATTTT.

The CDR3 coding sequence is TGTGCCTGGACTTTTCTAGCGGGGGCGGCCTACGAGCAGTACTTC. Its translation is CAWTFLAGAAYEQYF. The chain carries TRBV30 and TRBJ2-7, with 10 positions matching TRBD2. V was clipped by 4 bases and J by 2 bases; unmatched bases: 8. Germline V gene data show CDR1 as GTSNPN and CDR2 as SVGIG (reference sequence). There are 15 residues in the CDR3.

The chain uses TRBV7-9 and TRBJ2-1; 11 positions match TRBD2. Trimming cost V 2 bases and J 4 bases; bases outside gene matches: 1. Germline V gives CDR1 SEHNR, CDR2 FQNEAQ (reference sequence). The CDR3 is made up of 15 amino acids. CDR3 nucleotides: TGTGCCAGCAGCTTACTAGCGGGAGGATACAATGAGCAGTTCTTC. Residues: CASSLLAGGYNEQFF.

The V gene is TRBV15, the J gene TRBJ2-7, with D perhaps TRBD2 (5 bases). Germline lookup yields CDR1 LNHNV and CDR2 YYDKDF (reference sequence). This CDR3 region has 15 residues. V shed 3 bases and J shed 0 bases, with 12 bases lying between them. CDR3 nucleotide sequence: TGTGCCACCAGCAGGGGAGAGCGGTACTCCTACGAGCAGTACTTC. The encoded protein is CATSRGERYSYEQYF. Together with reference TRBV15 and TRBJ2-7, the CDR3 gives the full variable domain: DAMVIQNPRYQVTQFGKPVTLSCSQTLNHNVMYWYQQKSSQAPKLLFHYYDKDFNNEADTPDNFQSRRPNTSFCFLDIRSPGLGDTAMYLCATSRGERYSYEQYFGPGTRLTVT.

The rearrangement links TRBV5-1 to TRBJ2-1, with TRBD1 matching 7 bases. The V and J ends lost 0 bases and 8 bases, in that order; junction bases with no gene match: 8. The CDR3 sequence is 15 residues long. The V gene's germline CDR1 is SGHRS and CDR2 YFSETQ. CDR3 bases: TGCGCCAGCAGCTTGGGGGGCAGGGGGATCGATGAGCAGTTCTTC. The encoded protein is CASSLGGRGIDEQFF.

The V call is TRBV27, the J call TRBJ1-1; TRBD1 matches 7 bases. The CDR3 runs 15 residues. V shed 4 bases, J shed 0 bases, and the junction held 5 bases outside the gene matches. From germline, CDR1 is MNHEY and CDR2 SMNVEV (reference sequence). The CDR3 sequence is CASSWDSLMNTEAFF. CDR3 DNA: TGTGCCAGCAGTTGGGACAGTCTTATGAACACTGAAGCTTTCTTT.

A few counts support this clone. The chain couples TRBV9 to TRBJ2-1; TRBD1 matches at 8 bases. J gave up 8 bases and V 2 bases, and 12 bases lay outside the gene matches. The CDR3 extends over 16 amino acids. Germline-derived CDR1 and CDR2 are SGDLS and YYNGEE. The chain's CDR3 is CASSVETDREIDEQFF. The CDR3 bases are TGTGCCAGCAGCGTTGAGACGGACAGGGAAATCGATGAGCAGTTCTTC.

The chain is built from TRBV4-1 and TRBJ2-7, with 7 bases lining up with TRBD2. The CDR3 loop spans 14 amino acids. Germline CDR1 reads MGHRA; CDR2 reads YSYEKL. Trimming removed 1 base from V and 4 bases from J; junction bases left unmatched: 4. DNA for the CDR3: TGCGCCAGCAGCCAAGGCGGGAGAGGTTACGAGCAGTACTTC. It yields the protein CASSQGGRGYEQYF.

The genes are TRBV5-6 and TRBJ2-7, with 9 bases fitting TRBD2. The CDR3 is made up of 15 amino acids. After removal of 4 bases from V and 2 bases from J, the junction contained 7 bases not matched to a gene. Looked up from germline, CDR1 is SGHDT and CDR2 is YYEEEE. CDR3 sequence (DNA): TGTGCCAGCAGCCCTCTAGCGGGGACCACCTACGAGCAGTACTTC. Its protein is CASSPLAGTTYEQYF. Full variable domain (outside the CDR3, taken from reference TRBV5-6 and TRBJ2-7): DAGVTQSPTHLIKTRGQQVTLRCSPKSGHDTVSWYQQALGQGPQFIFQYYEEEERQRGNFPDRFSGHQFPNYSSELNVNALLLGDSALYLCASSPLAGTTYEQYFGPGTRLTVT.

This chain joins TRBV27 and TRBJ2-1; D ambiguous. Germline loops: CDR1 MNHEY, CDR2 SMNVEV (reference sequence). V gave up 3 bases and J gave up 0 bases, with 9 bases separating them. This CDR3 region has 15 residues. The CDR3 loop is CASSFDTSSYNEQFF. As DNA, the CDR3 is TGTGCCAGCAGTTTCGACACGAGCTCCTACAATGAGCAGTTCTTC.

This rearrangement joins TRBV12-5 to TRBJ1-2; D gene unclear. This CDR3 has 14 residues. V was shortened by 4 bases and J by 2 bases, with 11 bases between the two germline ends. CDR1 and CDR2 (germline): LGHNT, FRNRAP. CDR3 region: CASGSPIPNYGYTF. CDR3 nucleotides: TGTGCTAGTGGTTCGCCTATCCCCAACTATGGCTACACCTTC.

The rearrangement links TRBV7-6 to TRBJ2-3; D gene uncertain. Trimming took off 2 bases at V and 4 bases at J, with 7 bases between the two ends. This CDR3 spans 13 amino acids. Germline CDR1 and CDR2: SGHVS and FNYEAQ. For the CDR3, the DNA is TGTGCCAGCAGCTTATCTACAGCAGATACGCAGTATTTT. Its protein product is CASSLSTADTQYF.

This clone was detected once. The V call is TRBV6-5, the J call TRBJ1-2; unclear D gene. V was clipped by 7 bases and J by 4 bases, with 16 bases between them. The germline gives CDR1 MNHEY, CDR2 SVGAGI. CDR3 length equals 14 residues. This CDR3 reads CASTMGSFFYGYTF. The CDR3, as DNA: TGTGCCAGCACCATGGGCTCGTTCTTCTATGGCTACACCTTC.

The rearrangement uses TRBV5-1 and TRBJ2-5; 8 bases align to TRBD2. Germline CDR1 SGHRS, CDR2 YFSETQ. Trimming removed 1 base from V and 5 bases from J; junction bases left unmatched: 10. The CDR3 consists of 16 residues. CDR3 bases: TGCGCCAGCAGCTTGCGGGGACTAGGACCAGTTGAGACCCAGTACTTC. Its translation: CASSLRGLGPVETQYF.

The chain employs TRBV19 and TRBJ2-1; unclear D gene. Trimming shortened V by 3 bases and J by 0 bases, and 6 bases separated the two germline ends. This CDR3 has 14 amino acids. CDR1 LNHDA and CDR2 SQIVND come from the germline V gene (reference sequence). This CDR3 reads CASSIASSYNEQFF. The DNA of the CDR3 is TGTGCCAGTAGTATCGCGAGCTCCTACAATGAGCAGTTCTTC.

The V call is TRBV7-9, the J call TRBJ2-1; 13 nucleotides line up with TRBD2. CDR1 and CDR2 (germline): SEHNR, FQNEAQ (reference sequence). Trimming at V came to 1 base and at J to 6 bases, leaving 0 bases not matched to a gene. The CDR3 sequence is 15 residues long. The chain's CDR3 is CASSLGTSGSNEQFF. The DNA for the CDR3 is TGTGCCAGCAGCTTAGGGACTAGCGGGAGCAATGAGCAGTTCTTC.

To note about this clone: One end of the junction fails to match germline, which may point to a read error. The genes are TRBV6-1 and TRBJ2-2; 7 bases are shared with TRBD1. The CDR3 runs to 15 residues. From germline, CDR1 is MNHNS and CDR2 SASEGT. The CDR3 DNA is TGTGTCAGCAGTGAAGGTGGGACAGACACCGGGGAGCTGTTTTTT. Amino acids: CVSSEGGTDTGELFF.

As DNA, the CDR3 is TGTGCCAGCAGCTTACAGGGAGGAACTAATGAAAAACTGTTTTTT. Translating it yields CASSLQGGTNEKLFF. The genes are TRBV7-9 and TRBJ1-4, with D possibly TRBD1 on 5 matching bases. Germline V lookup: CDR1 SEHNR, CDR2 FQNEAQ (reference sequence). V gave up 2 bases and J gave up 1 base, with 8 bases separating them. There are 15 residues in the CDR3. The full variable domain, with the rest looked up from reference TRBV7-9 and TRBJ1-4, is DTGVSQNPRHKITKRGQNVTFRCDPISEHNRLYWYRQTLGQGPEFLTYFQNEAQLEKSRLLSDRFSAERPKGSFSTLEIQRTEQGDSAMYLCASSLQGGTNEKLFFGSGTQLSVL.